This T cell receptor beta chain was sequenced during a study of TIL therapy for anti-PD-1-resistant metastatic lung cancer. The wider study: Four tumors were EGFR-mutant and two were ALK-rearranged.

Time point noted: pre-treatment sample, taken before nivolumab and TIL therapy. This was the immunoSEQ v3 assay. Data came from immunoSEQ multiplex PCR; TCRdb stores just in-frame clones and leaves some out. The sample has around 20,000 clones, around 81% seen once. CDR1 is MGHDK, CDR2 SYGVNS, per germline. This CDR3 has 14 amino acids. The V gene lost 3 bases and the J gene lost 7 bases, with 14 bases spanning the gap. V is TRBV25-1 and J is TRBJ2-3; D might be TRBD2 (7 bases). This specimen consisted of blood, obtained at baseline. The clonotype was recovered from a person aged 25 to 80 with non-small cell lung cancer. The DNA of the CDR3 is TGTGCCAGCAGTGATACAGGGAGGGGAAATACGCAGTATTTT. Protein sequence: CASSDTGRGNTQYF.